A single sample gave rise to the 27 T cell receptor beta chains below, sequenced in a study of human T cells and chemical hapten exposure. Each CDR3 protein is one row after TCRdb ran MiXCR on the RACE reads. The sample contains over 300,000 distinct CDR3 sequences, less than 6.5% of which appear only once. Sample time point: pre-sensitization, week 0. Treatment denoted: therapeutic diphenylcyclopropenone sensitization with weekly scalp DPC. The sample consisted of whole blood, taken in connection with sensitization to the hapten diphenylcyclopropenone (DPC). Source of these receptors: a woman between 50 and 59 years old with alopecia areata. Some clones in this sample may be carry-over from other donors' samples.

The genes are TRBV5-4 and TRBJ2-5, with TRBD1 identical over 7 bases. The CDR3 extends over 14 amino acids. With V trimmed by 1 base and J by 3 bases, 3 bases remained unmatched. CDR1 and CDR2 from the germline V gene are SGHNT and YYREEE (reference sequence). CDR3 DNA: TGTGCCAGCAGCTTGACAGGGGTTGAAGAGACCCAGTACTTC. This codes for CASSLTGVEETQYF. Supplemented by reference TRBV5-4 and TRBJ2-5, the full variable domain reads ETGVTQSPTHLIKTRGQQVTLRCSSQSGHNTVSWYQQALGQGPQFIFQYYREEENGRGNFPPRFSGLQFPNYSSELNVNALELDDSALYLCASSLTGVEETQYFGPGTRLLVL.

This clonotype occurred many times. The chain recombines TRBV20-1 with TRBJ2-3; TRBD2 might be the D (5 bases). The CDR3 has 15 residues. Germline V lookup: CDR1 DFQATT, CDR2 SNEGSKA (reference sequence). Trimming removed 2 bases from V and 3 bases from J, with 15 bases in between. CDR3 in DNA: TGCAGTGCTAGACAGGCCCTAGGCGGGACAGATACGCAGTATTTT. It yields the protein CSARQALGGTDTQYF.

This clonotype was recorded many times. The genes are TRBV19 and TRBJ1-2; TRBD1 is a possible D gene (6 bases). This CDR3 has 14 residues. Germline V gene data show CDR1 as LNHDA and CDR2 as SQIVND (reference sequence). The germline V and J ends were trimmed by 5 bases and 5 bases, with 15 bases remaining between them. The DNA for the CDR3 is TGTGCCAGTAGTCTTCAGACAGGATCTTATGGCTACACCTTC. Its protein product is CASSLQTGSYGYTF.

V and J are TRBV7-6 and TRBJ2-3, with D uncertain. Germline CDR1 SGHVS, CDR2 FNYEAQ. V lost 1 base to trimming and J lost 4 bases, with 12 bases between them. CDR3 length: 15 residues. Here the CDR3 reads CASSLGVVYSDTQYF. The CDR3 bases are TGTGCCAGCAGCTTAGGGGTGGTCTATTCAGATACGCAGTATTTT.

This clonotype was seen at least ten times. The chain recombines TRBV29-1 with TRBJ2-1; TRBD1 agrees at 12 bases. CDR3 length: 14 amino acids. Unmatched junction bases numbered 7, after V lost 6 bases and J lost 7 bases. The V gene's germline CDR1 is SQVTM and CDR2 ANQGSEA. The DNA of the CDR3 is TGCAGCGTCCATCCGGGACAGGGGGCGAATGAGCAGTTCTTC. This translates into CSVHPGQGANEQFF.

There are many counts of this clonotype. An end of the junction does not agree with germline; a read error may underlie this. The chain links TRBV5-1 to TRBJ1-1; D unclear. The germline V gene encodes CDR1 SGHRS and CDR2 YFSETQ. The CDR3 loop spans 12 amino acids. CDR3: CASSLSNTEAFF. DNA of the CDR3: TGTGCCAGCAGTTTATCAAACACTGAAGCTTTCTTT.

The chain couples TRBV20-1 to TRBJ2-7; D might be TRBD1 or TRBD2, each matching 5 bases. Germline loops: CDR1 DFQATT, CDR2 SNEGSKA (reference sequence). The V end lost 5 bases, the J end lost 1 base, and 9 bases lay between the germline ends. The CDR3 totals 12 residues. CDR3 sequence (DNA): TGCAGTGCTTGGGACCCTTCCTACGAGCAGTACTTC. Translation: CSAWDPSYEQYF.

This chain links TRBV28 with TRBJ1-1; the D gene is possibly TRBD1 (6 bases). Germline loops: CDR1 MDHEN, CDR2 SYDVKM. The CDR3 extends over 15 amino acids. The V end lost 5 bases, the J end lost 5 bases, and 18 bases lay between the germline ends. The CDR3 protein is CASSLTLTGTTEAFF. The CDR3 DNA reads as TGTGCCAGCAGTCTTACCCTCACAGGGACAACTGAAGCTTTCTTT.

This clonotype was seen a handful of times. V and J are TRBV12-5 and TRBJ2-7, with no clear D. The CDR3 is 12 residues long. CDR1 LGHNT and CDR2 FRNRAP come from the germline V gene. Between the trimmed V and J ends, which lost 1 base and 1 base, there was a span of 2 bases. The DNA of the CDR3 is TGTGCTAGTGGTTTGGGGTCCTACGAGCAGTACTTC. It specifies CASGLGSYEQYF.

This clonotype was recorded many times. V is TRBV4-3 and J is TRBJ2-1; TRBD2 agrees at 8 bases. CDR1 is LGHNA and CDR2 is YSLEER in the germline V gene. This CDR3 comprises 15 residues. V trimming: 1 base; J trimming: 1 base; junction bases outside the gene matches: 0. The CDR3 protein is CASSQGLASYNEQFF. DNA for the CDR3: TGCGCCAGCAGCCAAGGACTAGCGTCCTACAATGAGCAGTTCTTC.

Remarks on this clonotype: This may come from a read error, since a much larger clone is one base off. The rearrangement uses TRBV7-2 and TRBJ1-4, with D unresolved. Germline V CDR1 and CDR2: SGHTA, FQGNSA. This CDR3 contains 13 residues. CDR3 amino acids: CSSSLNHNEKLFF. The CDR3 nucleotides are TGTTCCAGCAGCTTAAATCATAATGAAAAACTGTTTTTT.

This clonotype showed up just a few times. CDR3 in amino acids: CASSSPGRANVLTF. CDR3 sequence (DNA): TGTGCCAGCAGTTCCCCTGGGCGGGCCAACGTCCTGACTTTC. The rearrangement uses TRBV6-5 and TRBJ2-6; D is ambiguous. Germline V lookup: CDR1 MNHEY, CDR2 SVGAGI. The V end lost 4 bases, the J end lost 5 bases, and 9 bases lay between the germline ends. This CDR3 has 14 amino acids.

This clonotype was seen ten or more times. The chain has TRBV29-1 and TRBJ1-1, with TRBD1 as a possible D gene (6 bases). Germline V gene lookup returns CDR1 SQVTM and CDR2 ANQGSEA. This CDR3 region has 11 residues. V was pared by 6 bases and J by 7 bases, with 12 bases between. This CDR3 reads CSVEKGGEAFF. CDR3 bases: TGCAGCGTCGAGAAAGGGGGTGAAGCTTTCTTT.

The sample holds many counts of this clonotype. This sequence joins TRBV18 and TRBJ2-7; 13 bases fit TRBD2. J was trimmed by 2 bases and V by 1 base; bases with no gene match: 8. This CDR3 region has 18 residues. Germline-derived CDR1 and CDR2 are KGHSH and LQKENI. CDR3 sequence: CASSPLETSGRAAYEQYF. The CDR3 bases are TGTGCCAGCTCACCACTAGAAACTAGCGGGAGGGCCGCCTACGAGCAGTACTTC.

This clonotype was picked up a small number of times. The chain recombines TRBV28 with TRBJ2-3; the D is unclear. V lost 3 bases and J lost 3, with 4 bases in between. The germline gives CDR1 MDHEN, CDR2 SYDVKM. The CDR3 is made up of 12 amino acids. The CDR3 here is CASSFITDTQYF. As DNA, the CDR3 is TGTGCCAGCAGTTTTATAACAGATACGCAGTATTTT. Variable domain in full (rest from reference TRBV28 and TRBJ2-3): DVKVTQSSRYLVKRTGEKVFLECVQDMDHENMFWYRQDPGLGLRLIYFSYDVKMKEKGDIPEGYSVSREKKERFSLILESASTNQTSMYLCASSFITDTQYFGPGTRLTVL.

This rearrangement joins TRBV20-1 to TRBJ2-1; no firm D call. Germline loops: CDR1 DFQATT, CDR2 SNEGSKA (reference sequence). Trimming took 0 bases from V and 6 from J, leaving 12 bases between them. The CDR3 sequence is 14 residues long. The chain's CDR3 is CSARDFRTVNEQFF. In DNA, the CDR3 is TGCAGTGCTAGAGATTTCCGGACCGTCAATGAGCAGTTCTTC.

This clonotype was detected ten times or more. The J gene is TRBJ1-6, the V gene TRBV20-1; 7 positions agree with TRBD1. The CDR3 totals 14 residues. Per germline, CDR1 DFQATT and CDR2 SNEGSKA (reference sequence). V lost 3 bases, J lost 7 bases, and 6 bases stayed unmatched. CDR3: CSASQDRVNSPLHF. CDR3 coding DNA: TGCAGTGCTAGCCAAGACAGGGTGAATTCACCCCTCCACTTT.

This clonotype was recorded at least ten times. CDR3 DNA sequence: TGTGCCAGCAGCGTAGGGGGACAGGGTCCCTACGAGCAGTACTTC. It codes for CASSVGGQGPYEQYF. The V call is TRBV9, the J call TRBJ2-7, with 9 bases identical to TRBD1. Per the germline V gene, CDR1 is SGDLS and CDR2 is YYNGEE. V lost 0 bases, J lost 2 bases, and 3 bases stayed unmatched. The CDR3 runs to 15 residues. The full variable domain, completed using reference TRBV9 and TRBJ2-7, is DSGVTQTPKHLITATGQRVTLRCSPRSGDLSVYWYQQSLDQGLQFLIQYYNGEERAKGNILERFSAQQFPDLHSELNLSSLELGDSALYFCASSVGGQGPYEQYFGPGTRLTVT.

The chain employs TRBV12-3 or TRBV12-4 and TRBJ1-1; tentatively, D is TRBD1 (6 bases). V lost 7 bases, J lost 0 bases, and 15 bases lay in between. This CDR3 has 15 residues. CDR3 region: CASIPGVNLNTEAFF. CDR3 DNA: TGTGCCAGCATTCCAGGGGTCAACCTGAACACTGAAGCTTTCTTT.

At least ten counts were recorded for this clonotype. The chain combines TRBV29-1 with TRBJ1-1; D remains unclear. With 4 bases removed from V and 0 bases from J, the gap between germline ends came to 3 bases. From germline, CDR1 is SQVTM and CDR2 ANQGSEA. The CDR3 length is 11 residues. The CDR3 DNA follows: TGCAGCGTTGCCGTGAACACTGAAGCTTTCTTT. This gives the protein CSVAVNTEAFF.

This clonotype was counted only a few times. The DNA of the CDR3 is TGCGCCAGCAGCCAAGGTACGAGGGATACTGAAGCTTTCTTT. Amino acid sequence: CASSQGTRDTEAFF. The chain uses TRBV4-3 and TRBJ1-1; D is unresolved. V gave up 1 base and J gave up 5 bases, with 11 bases separating them. CDR1 and CDR2 (germline): LGHNA, YSLEER. The CDR3 runs 14 residues.

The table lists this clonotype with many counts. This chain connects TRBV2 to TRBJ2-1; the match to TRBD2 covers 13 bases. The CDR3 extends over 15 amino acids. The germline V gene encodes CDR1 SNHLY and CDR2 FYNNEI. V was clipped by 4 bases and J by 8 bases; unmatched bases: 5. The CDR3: CASSGTSGGIDEQFF. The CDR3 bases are TGTGCCAGCAGTGGGACTAGCGGGGGTATTGATGAGCAGTTCTTC.

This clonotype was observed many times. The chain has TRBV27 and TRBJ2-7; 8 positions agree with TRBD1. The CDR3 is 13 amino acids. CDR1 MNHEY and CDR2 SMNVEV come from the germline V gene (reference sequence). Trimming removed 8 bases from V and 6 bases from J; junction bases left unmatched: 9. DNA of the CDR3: TGTGCCAGCGGACAGGGTGACTTTCTCGAGCAGTACTTC. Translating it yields CASGQGDFLEQYF.

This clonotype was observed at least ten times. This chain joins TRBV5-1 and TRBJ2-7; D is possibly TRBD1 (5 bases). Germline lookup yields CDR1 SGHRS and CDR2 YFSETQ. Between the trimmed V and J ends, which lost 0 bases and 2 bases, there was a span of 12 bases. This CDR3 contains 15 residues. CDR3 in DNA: TGCGCCAGCAGCTTGGGAAATACAGGCCCCTACGAGCAGTACTTC. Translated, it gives CASSLGNTGPYEQYF.

Here the CDR3 DNA reads TGCAGCGTCACTTTGTGGCGGGGGGCGGTAAATGAGCAGTTCTTC. This encodes CSVTLWRGAVNEQFF. The chain has TRBV29-1 and TRBJ2-1, with TRBD2 matching 8 bases. The length of the CDR3 is 15 residues. The V segment lost 6 bases and the J segment 7 bases; nucleotides outside the gene matches: 14. Looked up from germline, CDR1 is SQVTM and CDR2 is ANQGSEA.

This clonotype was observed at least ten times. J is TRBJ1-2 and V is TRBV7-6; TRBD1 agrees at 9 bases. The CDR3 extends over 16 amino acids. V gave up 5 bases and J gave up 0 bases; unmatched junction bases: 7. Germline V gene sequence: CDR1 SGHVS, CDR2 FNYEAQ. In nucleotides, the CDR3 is TGTGCCAGCAGCCCGGGGACAGGGCCTTCTAACTATGGCTACACCTTC. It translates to CASSPGTGPSNYGYTF.

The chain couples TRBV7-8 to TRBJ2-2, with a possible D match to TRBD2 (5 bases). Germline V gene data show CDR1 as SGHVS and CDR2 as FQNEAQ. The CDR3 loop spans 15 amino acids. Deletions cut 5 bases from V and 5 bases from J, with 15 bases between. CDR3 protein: CASSPAPGGTGELFF. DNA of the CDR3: TGTGCCAGCAGCCCCGCGCCTGGAGGAACCGGGGAGCTGTTTTTT.